This T cell receptor beta chain was sequenced in a study of T-cell reconstitution after alpha-beta-depleted transplantation in children. The CDR3 length is 16 residues. The V gene's germline CDR1 is MDHEN and CDR2 SYDVKM. V lost 4 bases and J lost 3, with 19 bases in between. Unique molecular identifiers were built into the TCRbeta library. TCRdb fed the PCR reads into MiXCR, producing one record per CDR3 protein. The table lists about a million distinct CDR3 sequences, roughly 29% of them singletons. The table lists this clonotype with a count of one. This TCR derives from a boy under three years old who had a stem cell transplant for SCID, so the T cells may come from the graft donor. The sample in question was PBMCs, mostly from graft donor cells, obtained 360 days after TCRalphabeta/CD19-depleted stem cell transplant. This sequence joins TRBV28 and TRBJ2-7, with D possibly being TRBD1 (6 bases). The DNA for the CDR3 is TGTGCCAGCAGTTCGATATACAGGGAACTAGGCTACGAGCAGTACTTC. This sequence encodes CASSSIYRELGYEQYF.